These T cell receptor beta chains were read from a single sample in a study of blood T cell repertoires in COVID-19. Sequenced by immunoSEQ multiplex PCR; TCRdb stores in-frame clones only, minus some. The table has about 140,000 clones, approximately 87% seen once. Sequences were obtained from PBMCs or T cells enriched from blood (not recorded which). Receptor source: a man in his sixties who had recovered from COVID-19. Each CDR3 is given without its conserved first and last residue.

CDR3aa	v_gene	j_gene
ASSETGGFTGELF	TRBV2	TRBJ2-2
ATRGPDAEAF	TRBV24-1	TRBJ1-1
ASSIALSGEQF	TRBV19	TRBJ2-1
ASSRKAGLAVEQY	TRBV3-1/TRBV3-2	TRBJ2-7
ASSSFWDTSYEQY	TRBV28	TRBJ2-7
ASSPSHSGGALAGELF	TRBV5-1	TRBJ2-2
ASSPRGGGNYEQY	TRBV5-1	TRBJ2-7
ASSLAGQTYEQY	TRBV7-2	TRBJ2-7
ASSLRGLGSPLH	TRBV28	TRBJ1-6
ASGQGGYGYT	TRBV10-2	TRBJ1-2
ASSIGQGYSPLH	TRBV13	TRBJ1-6
ASSLGAYSNQPQH	TRBV5-6	TRBJ1-5
ASSRLNQPQH	TRBV7-8	TRBJ1-5
ASSPSGVDTQY	TRBV3-1/TRBV3-2	TRBJ2-3
SARVGPEQY	TRBV20-1	TRBJ2-7
ASSRDRVADTQY	TRBV28	TRBJ2-3
ASSLVSAYEQY	TRBV11-2	TRBJ2-7
ASSQWGQTGYGYT	TRBV3-1/TRBV3-2	TRBJ1-2
AISEGGSYYGYT	TRBV10-3	TRBJ1-2
ASSLGRLASSYNEQF	TRBV5-1	TRBJ2-1
ASSPRTDTNYGYT	TRBV5-4	TRBJ1-2
ASSPERYNEQF	TRBV18	TRBJ2-1
ASSPGGFRQGRGSYNSPLH	TRBV5-1	TRBJ1-6
ASRPDRSNQPQH	TRBV6-5	TRBJ1-5
ASSQDWLGQPREQY	TRBV3-1/TRBV3-2	TRBJ2-7
ASSVGVGRVETQY	TRBV9	TRBJ2-5
ASSPAGGVRKLF	TRBV6-2/TRBV6-3	TRBJ1-4
ASTKRTGAETQY	TRBV27	TRBJ2-5
ASSLQGTGPGELF	TRBV18	TRBJ2-2
ASSDRGGATNEKLF	TRBV6-1	TRBJ1-4
ATSGPAGGRSYNEQF	TRBV24-1	TRBJ2-1
ASSRGQGNVGYT	TRBV7-2	TRBJ1-2
ASSESRSNEQY	TRBV2	TRBJ2-7
ASSQSGGNTGELF	TRBV3-1/TRBV3-2	TRBJ2-2
ASSPGQGTLNGYT	TRBV9	TRBJ1-2
ASSPSGGSYEQY	TRBV11-3	TRBJ2-7
ASSLYGFGYNEQF	TRBV27	TRBJ2-1
ASSEALANSPLH	TRBV2	TRBJ1-6
ASSLRTSGGASYTGELF	TRBV7-6	TRBJ2-2
AHTRGNTYEQY	TRBV28	TRBJ2-7
ASSVTGGSVGKLF	TRBV7-9	TRBJ1-4
ASSVQYDQPQH	TRBV27	TRBJ1-5
ASSPRGLTNEKLF	TRBV18	TRBJ1-4
ASSFIGTGNTGELF	TRBV27	TRBJ2-2
ASSPLMGREQETQY	TRBV18	TRBJ2-5
ASSPAISGRADTQY	TRBV28	TRBJ2-3
ASSGTGGGQPQH	TRBV6-1	TRBJ1-5
ASNVRTGHYGYT	TRBV2	TRBJ1-2
ASSSQGAFMELF	TRBV5-1	TRBJ1-4